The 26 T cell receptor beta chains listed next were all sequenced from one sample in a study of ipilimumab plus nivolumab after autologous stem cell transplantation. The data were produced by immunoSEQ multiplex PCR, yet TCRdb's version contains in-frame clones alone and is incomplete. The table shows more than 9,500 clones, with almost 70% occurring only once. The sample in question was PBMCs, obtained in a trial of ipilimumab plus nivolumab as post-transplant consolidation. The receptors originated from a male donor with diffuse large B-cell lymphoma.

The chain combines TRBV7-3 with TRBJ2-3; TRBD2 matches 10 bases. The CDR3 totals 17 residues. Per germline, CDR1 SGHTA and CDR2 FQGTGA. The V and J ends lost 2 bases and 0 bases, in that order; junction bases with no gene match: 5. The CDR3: CASSLYRTSGSTDTQYF. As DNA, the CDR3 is TGTGCCAGCAGCTTATATCGGACTAGCGGCAGCACAGATACGCAGTATTTT.

The CDR3 loop is CSVSGTTTPDTQYF. For the CDR3, the DNA is TGCAGCGTCTCCGGGACAACAACCCCAGATACGCAGTATTTT. The chain carries TRBV29-1 and TRBJ2-3; tentative D call: TRBD1 (6 bases). The germline CDR1 and CDR2 sequences are SQVTM and ANQGSEA. This CDR3 has 14 residues. Trimming pared 6 bases from V and 4 bases from J, leaving 17 bases between.

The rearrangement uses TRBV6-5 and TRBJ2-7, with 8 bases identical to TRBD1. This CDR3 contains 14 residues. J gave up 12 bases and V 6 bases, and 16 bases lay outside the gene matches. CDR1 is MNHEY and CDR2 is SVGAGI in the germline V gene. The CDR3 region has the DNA TGTGCCAGCAGGTCCGGGACAGGCCCCTATCCTATGTACTTC. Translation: CASRSGTGPYPMYF.

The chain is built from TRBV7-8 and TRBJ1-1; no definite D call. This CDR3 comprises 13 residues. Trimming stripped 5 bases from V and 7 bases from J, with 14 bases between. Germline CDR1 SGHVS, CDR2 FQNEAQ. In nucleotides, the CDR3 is TGTGCCAGCAGCCCCCAGAAGTTCGGTGAAGCTTTCTTT. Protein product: CASSPQKFGEAFF. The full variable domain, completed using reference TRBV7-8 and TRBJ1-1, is GAGVSQSPRYKVAKRGQDVALRCDPISGHVSLFWYQQALGQGPEFLTYFQNEAQLDKSGLPSDRFFAERPEGSVSTLKIQRTQQEDSAVYLCASSPQKFGEAFFGQGTRLTVV.

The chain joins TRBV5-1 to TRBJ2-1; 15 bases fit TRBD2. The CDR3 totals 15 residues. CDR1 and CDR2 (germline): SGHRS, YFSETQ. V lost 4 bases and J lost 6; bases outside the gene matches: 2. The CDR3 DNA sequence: TGCGCCAGCAGCGGACTAGCGGGGGGGCCCAATGAGCAGTTCTTC. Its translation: CASSGLAGGPNEQFF.

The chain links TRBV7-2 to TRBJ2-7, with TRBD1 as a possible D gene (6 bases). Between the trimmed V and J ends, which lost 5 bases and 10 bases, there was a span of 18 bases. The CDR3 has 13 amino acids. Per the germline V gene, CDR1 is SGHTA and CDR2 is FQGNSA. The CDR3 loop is CASSHRDTSIQYF. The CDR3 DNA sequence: TGTGCCAGCAGCCACCGGGACACTTCTATTCAGTACTTC.

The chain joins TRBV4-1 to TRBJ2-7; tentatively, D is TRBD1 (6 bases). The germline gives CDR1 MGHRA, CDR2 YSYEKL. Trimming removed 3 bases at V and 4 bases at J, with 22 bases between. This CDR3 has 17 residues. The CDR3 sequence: CASSHRISTGSFYEQYF. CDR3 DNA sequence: TGCGCCAGCAGCCATCGAATTTCGACAGGTTCCTTTTACGAGCAGTACTTC.

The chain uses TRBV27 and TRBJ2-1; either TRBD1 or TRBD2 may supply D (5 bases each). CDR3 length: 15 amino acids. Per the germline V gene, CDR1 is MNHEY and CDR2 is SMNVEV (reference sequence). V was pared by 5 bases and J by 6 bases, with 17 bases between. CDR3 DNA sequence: TGTGCCAGCAGTCCTCGCGCTTCTGGGGGCAATGAGCAGTTCTTC. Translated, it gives CASSPRASGGNEQFF.

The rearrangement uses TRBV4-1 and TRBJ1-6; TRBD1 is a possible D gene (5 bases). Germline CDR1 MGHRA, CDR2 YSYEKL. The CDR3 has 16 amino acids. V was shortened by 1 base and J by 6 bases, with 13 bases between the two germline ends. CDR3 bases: TGCGCCAGCAGCCAAGTCGGGGGAGCTGCTAATTCACCCCTCCACTTT. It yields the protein CASSQVGGAANSPLHF.

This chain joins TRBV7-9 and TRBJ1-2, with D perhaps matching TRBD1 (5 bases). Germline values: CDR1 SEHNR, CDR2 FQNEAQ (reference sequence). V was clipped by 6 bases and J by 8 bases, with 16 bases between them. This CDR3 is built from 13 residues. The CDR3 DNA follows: TGTGCCAGCAGAGAAACCGGGACGGAGGGCTACACCTTC. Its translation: CASRETGTEGYTF.

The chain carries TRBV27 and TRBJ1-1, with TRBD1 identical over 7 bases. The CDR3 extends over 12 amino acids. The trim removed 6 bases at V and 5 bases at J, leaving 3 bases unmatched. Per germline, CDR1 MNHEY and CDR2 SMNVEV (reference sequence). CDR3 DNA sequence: TGTGCCAGCAGGGCAGGGGGAACTGAAGCTTTCTTT. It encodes CASRAGGTEAFF.

The CDR3 coding sequence is TGTGCCAGCAGCTTAGGACCAGCGGGGGGGCCCGGCGTTTACAATGAGCAGTTCTTC. This sequence encodes CASSLGPAGGPGVYNEQFF. The J gene is TRBJ2-1, the V gene TRBV11-2; 10 positions agree with TRBD2. Germline assignment: CDR1 SGHAT and CDR2 FQNNGV. V shed 1 base and J 4 bases; nucleotides not matched to a gene: 13. CDR3 size: 19 residues.

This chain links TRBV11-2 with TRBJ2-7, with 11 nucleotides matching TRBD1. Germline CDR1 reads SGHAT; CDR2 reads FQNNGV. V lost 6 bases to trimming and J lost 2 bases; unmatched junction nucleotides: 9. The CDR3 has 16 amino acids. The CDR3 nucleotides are TGTGCCAGCAGGGGGTCTGTGGGACAGGGGGCCTACGAGCAGTACTTC. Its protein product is CASRGSVGQGAYEQYF.

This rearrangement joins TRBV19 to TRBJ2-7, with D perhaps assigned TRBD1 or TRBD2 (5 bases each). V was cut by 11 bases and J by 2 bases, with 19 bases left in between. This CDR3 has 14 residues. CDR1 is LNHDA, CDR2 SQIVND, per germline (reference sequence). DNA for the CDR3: TGTGCCGTAAGGAGCCAGGGACCGACCTACGAGCAGTACTTC. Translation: CAVRSQGPTYEQYF.

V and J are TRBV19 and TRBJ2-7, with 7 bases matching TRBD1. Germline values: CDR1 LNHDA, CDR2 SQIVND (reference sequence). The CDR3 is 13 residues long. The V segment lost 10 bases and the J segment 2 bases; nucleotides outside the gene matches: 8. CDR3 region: CATQGTATYEQYF. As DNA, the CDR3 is TGTGCCACTCAAGGGACAGCGACCTACGAGCAGTACTTC.

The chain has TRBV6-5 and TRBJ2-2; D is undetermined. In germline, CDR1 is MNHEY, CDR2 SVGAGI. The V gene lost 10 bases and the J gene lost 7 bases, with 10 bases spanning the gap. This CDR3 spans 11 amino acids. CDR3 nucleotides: TGTGCCACCTCTCTTGGCGGGGAGCTGTTTTTT. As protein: CATSLGGELFF.

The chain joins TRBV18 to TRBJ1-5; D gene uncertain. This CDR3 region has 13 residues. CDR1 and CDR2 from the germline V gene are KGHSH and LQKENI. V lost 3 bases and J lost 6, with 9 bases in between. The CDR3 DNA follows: TGTGCCAGCTCACCCGTTTCTGGTCAGCCCCAGCATTTT. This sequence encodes CASSPVSGQPQHF.

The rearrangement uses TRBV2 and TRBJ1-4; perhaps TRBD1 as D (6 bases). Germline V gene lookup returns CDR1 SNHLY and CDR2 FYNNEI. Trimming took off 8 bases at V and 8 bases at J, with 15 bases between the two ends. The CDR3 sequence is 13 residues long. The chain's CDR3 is CASVDRLEEKLFF. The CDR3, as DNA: TGTGCCAGCGTCGACAGGCTCGAAGAAAAACTGTTTTTT.

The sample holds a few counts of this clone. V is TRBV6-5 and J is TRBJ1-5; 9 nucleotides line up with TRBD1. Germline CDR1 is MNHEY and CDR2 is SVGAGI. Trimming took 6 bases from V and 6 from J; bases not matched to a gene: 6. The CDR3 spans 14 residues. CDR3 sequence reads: CASRYTGGSQPQHF. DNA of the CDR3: TGTGCCAGCAGGTACACAGGGGGCAGTCAGCCCCAGCATTTT.

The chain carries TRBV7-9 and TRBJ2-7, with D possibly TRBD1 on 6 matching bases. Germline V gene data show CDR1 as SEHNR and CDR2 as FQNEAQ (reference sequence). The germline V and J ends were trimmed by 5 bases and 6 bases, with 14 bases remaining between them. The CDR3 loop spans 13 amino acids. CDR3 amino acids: CASSGQPYSEQYF. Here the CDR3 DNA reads TGTGCCAGCAGCGGACAGCCCTACTCCGAGCAGTACTTC.

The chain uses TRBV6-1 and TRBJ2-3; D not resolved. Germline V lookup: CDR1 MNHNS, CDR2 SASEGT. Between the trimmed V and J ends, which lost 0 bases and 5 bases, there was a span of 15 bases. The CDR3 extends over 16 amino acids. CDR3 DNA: TGTGCCAGCAGTGAAGCGGAAGCCGCTCACGGAGATACGCAGTATTTT. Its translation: CASSEAEAAHGDTQYF.

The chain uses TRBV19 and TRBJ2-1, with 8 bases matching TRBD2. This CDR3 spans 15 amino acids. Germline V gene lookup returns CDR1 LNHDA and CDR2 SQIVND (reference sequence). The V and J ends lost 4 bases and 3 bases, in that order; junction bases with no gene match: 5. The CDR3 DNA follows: TGTGCCAGTAGTAAGGGGCTAGCGGGCTACAATGAGCAGTTCTTC. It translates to CASSKGLAGYNEQFF.

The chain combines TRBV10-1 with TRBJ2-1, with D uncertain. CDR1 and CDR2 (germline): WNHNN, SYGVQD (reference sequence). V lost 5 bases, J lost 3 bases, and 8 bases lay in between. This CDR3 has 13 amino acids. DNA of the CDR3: TGCGCCAGCAGTCAGGACGTCTACAATGAGCAGTTCTTC. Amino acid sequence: CASSQDVYNEQFF.

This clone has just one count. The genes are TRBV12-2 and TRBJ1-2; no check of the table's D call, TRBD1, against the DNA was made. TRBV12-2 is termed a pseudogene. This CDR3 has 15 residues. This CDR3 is CASRLEPGTGDGYTF. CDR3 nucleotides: TGTGCAAGTCGCTTAGAGCCAGGGACAGGGGATGGCTACACCTTC.

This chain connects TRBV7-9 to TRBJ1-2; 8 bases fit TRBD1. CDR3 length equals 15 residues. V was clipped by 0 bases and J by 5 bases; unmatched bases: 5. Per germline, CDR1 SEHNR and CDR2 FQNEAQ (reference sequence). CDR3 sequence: CASSLADRTGYGYTF. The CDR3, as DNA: TGTGCCAGCAGCTTAGCCGACCGGACAGGGTATGGCTACACCTTC.

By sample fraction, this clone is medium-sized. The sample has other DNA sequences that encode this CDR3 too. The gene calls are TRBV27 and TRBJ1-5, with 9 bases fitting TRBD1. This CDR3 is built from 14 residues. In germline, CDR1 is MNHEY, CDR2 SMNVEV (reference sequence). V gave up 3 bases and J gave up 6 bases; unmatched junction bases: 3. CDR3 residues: CASSLGQGGQPQHF. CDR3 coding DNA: TGTGCCAGCAGTTTGGGACAGGGCGGTCAGCCCCAGCATTTT.